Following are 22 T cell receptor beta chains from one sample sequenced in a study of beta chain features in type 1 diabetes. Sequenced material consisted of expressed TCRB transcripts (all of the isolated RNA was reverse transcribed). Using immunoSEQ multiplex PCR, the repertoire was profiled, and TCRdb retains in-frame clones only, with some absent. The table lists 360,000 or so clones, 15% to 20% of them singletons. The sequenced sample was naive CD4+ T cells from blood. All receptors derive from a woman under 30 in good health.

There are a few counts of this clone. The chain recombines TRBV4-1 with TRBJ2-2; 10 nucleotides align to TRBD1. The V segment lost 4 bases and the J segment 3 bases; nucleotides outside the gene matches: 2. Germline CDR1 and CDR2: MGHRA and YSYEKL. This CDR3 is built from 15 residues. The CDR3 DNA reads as TGCGCCAGCAGCCGGGGACAGGGGTACACCGGGGAGCTGTTTTTT. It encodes CASSRGQGYTGELFF.

The CDR3 coding sequence is TGCAGCGTTGTTGTTACGGACTGGCGGCACAACGAGCAGTACTTC. Translating gives CSVVVTDWRHNEQYF. The gene calls are TRBV29-1 and TRBJ2-7; possibly TRBD2 for D (5 bases). The CDR3 spans 15 residues. V was shortened by 4 bases and J by 5 bases, with 21 bases between the two germline ends. Germline assignment: CDR1 SQVTM and CDR2 ANQGSEA.

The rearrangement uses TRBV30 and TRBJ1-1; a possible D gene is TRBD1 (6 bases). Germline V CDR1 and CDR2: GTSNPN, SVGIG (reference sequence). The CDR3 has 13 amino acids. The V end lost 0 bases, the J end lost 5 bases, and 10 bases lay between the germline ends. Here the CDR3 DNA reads TGTGCCTGGAGTGTGTCTAGGGGGACTGAAGCTTTCTTT. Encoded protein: CAWSVSRGTEAFF.

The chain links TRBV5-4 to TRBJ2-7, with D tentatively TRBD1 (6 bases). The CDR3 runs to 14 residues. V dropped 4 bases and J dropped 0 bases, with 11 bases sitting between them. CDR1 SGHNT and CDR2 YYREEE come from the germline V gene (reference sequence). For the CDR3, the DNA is TGTGCCAGCAGCACCGGACAGTACTCCTACGAGCAGTACTTC. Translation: CASSTGQYSYEQYF. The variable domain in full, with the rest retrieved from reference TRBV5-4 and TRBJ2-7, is ETGVTQSPTHLIKTRGQQVTLRCSSQSGHNTVSWYQQALGQGPQFIFQYYREEENGRGNFPPRFSGLQFPNYSSELNVNALELDDSALYLCASSTGQYSYEQYFGPGTRLTVT.

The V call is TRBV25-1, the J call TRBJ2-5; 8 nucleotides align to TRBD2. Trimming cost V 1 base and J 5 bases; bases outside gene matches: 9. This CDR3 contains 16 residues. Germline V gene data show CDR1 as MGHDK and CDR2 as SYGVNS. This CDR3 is CASSESLAGAGETQYF. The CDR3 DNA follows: TGTGCCAGCAGTGAATCCCTAGCGGGTGCTGGGGAGACCCAGTACTTC.

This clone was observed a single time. The CDR3 sequence is CASSPPNAGGSTEAFF. The CDR3 DNA follows: TGTGCCAGCTCACCACCGAACGCAGGGGGCAGTACTGAAGCTTTCTTT. The chain employs TRBV18 and TRBJ1-1; TRBD1 aligns across 8 bases. Germline-derived CDR1 and CDR2 are KGHSH and LQKENI. This CDR3 comprises 16 residues. The V gene end was trimmed by 0 bases and the J gene end by 5 bases; junction bases not matched to a gene: 8. Drawing the rest from reference TRBV18 and TRBJ1-1, the complete variable domain is NAGVMQNPRHLVRRRGQEARLRCSPMKGHSHVYWYRQLPEEGLKFMVYLQKENIIDESGMPKERFSAEFPKEGPSILRIQQVVRGDSAAYFCASSPPNAGGSTEAFFGQGTRLTVV.

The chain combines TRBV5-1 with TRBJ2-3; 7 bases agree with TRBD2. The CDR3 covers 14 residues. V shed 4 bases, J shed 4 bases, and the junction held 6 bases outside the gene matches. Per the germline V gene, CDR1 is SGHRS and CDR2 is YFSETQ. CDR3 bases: TGCGCCAGCAGCAAGGCTAGCGGAGCAGATACGCAGTATTTT. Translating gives CASSKASGADTQYF.

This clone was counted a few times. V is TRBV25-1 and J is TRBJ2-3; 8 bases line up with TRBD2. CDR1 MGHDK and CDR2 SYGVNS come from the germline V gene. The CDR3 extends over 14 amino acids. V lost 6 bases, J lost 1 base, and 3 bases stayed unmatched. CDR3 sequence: CASRRSGGTDTQYF. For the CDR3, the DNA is TGTGCCAGCAGACGTAGCGGGGGCACAGATACGCAGTATTTT.

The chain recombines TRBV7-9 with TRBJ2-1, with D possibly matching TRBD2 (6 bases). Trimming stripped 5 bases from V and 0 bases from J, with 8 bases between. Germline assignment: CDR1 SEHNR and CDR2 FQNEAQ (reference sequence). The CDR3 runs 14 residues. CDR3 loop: CASSAGSSYNEQFF. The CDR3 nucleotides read TGTGCCAGCAGCGCGGGGAGCTCCTACAATGAGCAGTTCTTC.

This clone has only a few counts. The CDR3 bases are TGTGCCAAGACTAGCGGGACACCCAATGAGCAGTTCTTC. Its translation is CAKTSGTPNEQFF. The rearrangement links TRBV19 to TRBJ2-1, with 11 nucleotides matching TRBD2. V lost 10 bases, J lost 6 bases, and 5 bases stayed unmatched. There are 13 residues in the CDR3. CDR1 and CDR2 from the germline V gene are LNHDA and SQIVND (reference sequence).

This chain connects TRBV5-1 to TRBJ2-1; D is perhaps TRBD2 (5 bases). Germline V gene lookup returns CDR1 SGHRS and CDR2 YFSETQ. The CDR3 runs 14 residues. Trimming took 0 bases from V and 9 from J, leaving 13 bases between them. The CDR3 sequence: CASSLAGGPLEQFF. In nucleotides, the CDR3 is TGCGCCAGCAGCTTGGCCGGCGGGCCACTTGAGCAGTTCTTC.

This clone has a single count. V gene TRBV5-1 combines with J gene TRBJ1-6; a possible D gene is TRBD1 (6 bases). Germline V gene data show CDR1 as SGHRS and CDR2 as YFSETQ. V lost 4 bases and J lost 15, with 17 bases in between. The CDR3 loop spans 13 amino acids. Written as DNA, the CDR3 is TGCGCCAGCAGCCCCGGGACACCCTTGGACCTCCACTTT. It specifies CASSPGTPLDLHF.

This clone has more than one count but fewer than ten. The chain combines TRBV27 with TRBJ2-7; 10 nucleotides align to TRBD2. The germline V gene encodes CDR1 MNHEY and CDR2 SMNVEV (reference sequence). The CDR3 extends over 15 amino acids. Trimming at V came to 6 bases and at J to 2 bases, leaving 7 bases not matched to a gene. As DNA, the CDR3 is TGTGCCAGCAGACCGCAGCGGGGGGGAACCTACGAGCAGTACTTC. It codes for CASRPQRGGTYEQYF.

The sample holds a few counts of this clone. CDR3 DNA sequence: TGCGCCAGCAGCTTGGCTCCGGGGGTGAACACTGAAGCTTTCTTT. Encoded protein: CASSLAPGVNTEAFF. The chain has TRBV5-1 and TRBJ1-1, with D maybe TRBD1 (5 bases). V was shortened by 0 bases and J by 0 bases, with 9 bases between the two germline ends. The CDR3 totals 15 residues. CDR1 and CDR2 from the germline V gene are SGHRS and YFSETQ. The full variable domain, rest sourced from reference TRBV5-1 and TRBJ1-1, is KAGVTQTPRYLIKTRGQQVTLSCSPISGHRSVSWYQQTPGQGLQFLFEYFSETQRNKGNFPGRFSGRQFSNSRSEMNVSTLELGDSALYLCASSLAPGVNTEAFFGQGTRLTVV.

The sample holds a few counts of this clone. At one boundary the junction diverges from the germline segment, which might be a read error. For the CDR3, the DNA is TGTGCTAGCAGCCCGGGAAGGACTAGCGGCCAAGAGACCCAGTACTTC. Amino acids: CASSPGRTSGQETQYF. V is TRBV7-7 and J is TRBJ2-5; 10 nucleotides line up with TRBD2. CDR3 length equals 16 residues. Germline assignment: CDR1 SSHAT and CDR2 FNYEAQ (reference sequence).

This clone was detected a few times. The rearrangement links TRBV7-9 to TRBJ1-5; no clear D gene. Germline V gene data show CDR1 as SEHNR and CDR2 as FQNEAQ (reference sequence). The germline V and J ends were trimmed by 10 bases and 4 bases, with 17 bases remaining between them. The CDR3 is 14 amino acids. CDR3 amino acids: CATTQADANQPQHF. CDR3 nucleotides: TGTGCCACCACGCAGGCCGACGCGAATCAGCCCCAGCATTTT.

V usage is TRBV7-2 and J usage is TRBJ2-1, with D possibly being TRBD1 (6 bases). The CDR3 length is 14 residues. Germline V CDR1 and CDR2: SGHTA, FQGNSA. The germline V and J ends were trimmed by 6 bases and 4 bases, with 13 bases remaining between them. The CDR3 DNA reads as TGTGCCAGCAGTGGGGACACCCTATACAATGAGCAGTTCTTC. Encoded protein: CASSGDTLYNEQFF.

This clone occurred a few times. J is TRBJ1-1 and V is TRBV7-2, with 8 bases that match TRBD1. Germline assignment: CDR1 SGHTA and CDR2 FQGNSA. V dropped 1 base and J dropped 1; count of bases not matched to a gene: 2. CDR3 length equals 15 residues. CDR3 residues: CASSLGGTGNTEAFF. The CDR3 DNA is TGTGCCAGCAGCTTAGGAGGGACAGGGAACACTGAAGCTTTCTTT.

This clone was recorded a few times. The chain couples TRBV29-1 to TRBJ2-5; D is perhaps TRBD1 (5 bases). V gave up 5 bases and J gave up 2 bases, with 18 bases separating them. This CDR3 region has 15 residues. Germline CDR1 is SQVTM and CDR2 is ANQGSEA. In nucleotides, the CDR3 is TGCAGCGTTCCACCGTTGGGGCATCTACAAGAGACCCAGTACTTC. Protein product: CSVPPLGHLQETQYF. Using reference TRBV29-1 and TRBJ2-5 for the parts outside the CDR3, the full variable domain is SAVISQKPSRDICQRGTSLTIQCQVDSQVTMMFWYRQQPGQSLTLIATANQGSEATYESGFVIDKFPISRPNLTFSTLTVSNMSPEDSSIYLCSVPPLGHLQETQYFGPGTRLLVL.

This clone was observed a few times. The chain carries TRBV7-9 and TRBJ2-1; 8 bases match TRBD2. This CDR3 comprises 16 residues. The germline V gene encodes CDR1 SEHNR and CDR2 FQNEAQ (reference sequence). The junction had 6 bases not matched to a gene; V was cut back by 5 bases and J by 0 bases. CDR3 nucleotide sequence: TGTGCCAGCAGCCCGACGACTAGCGACTCCTACAATGAGCAGTTCTTC. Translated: CASSPTTSDSYNEQFF.

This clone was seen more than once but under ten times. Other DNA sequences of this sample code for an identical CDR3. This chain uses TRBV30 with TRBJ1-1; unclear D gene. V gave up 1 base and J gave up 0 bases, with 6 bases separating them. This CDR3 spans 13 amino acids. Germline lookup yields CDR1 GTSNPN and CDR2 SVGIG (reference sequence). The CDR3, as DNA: TGTGCCTGGAGTGCGAACATGAACACTGAAGCTTTCTTT. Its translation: CAWSANMNTEAFF.

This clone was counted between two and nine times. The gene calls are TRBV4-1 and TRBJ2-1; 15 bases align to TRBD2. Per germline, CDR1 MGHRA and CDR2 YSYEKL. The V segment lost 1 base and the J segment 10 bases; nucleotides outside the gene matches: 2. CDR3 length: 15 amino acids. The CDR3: CASSQAGLAGGEQFF. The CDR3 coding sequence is TGCGCCAGCAGCCAAGCCGGACTAGCGGGAGGGGAGCAGTTCTTC.